This T cell receptor beta chain was identified in a study of cytomegalovirus exposure and HLA in healthy donors (TCRdb year 2017). Turning to the overall study: In an earlier analysis of under 750 of the donors, 276 Gb of sequence data and 95 million to 130 million unique TCR beta sequences from about 180 million T cells were reported. An early release covering some 640 HLA-typed donors comprised 250 to 350 gigabases of sequencing data and around 86 million unique TCR sequences. The genetic ancestry cluster associated with self-reported Caucasian donors included over 65% of the approximately 400 genotyped donors. The study aimed to test whether signatures of past pathogen exposure could be identified by cataloging public T cell receptors. Using immunosequencing, the study profiled T cell repertoires from 550 to 750 subjects and related those repertoires to cytomegalovirus serostatus. Along with the approximately 700-subject first cohort, a separate validation cohort of around 120 different subjects was used. High-throughput TCR immunosequencing, statistical association of individual TCRs with disease status, and machine learning were combined to predict cytomegalovirus infection status. To study patterns of TCR occurrence, a later analysis re-analyzed previously published TCR beta repertoires from more than 550 donors and added high-resolution HLA genotyping. Rather than using new phenotypic data, the later analysis identified candidate immune exposures from TCR beta sequences and from how often those sequences occurred across donors. An earlier analysis of approximately 500 of the donors applied high-throughput TCR beta sequencing to assess whether each TCR beta V gene segment acted as functional or pseudogenic. Donor age, sex, ethnicity and CMV serostatus were collected together with the repertoire data. In a later genetic analysis, genome-wide SNP genotypes for about three fifths of the roughly 670 donors were used, and that subset was treated as a discovery cohort. All discovery cohort repertoires had been generated on a single sequencing platform. Both class I and class II loci were covered by HLA typing, at four-digit resolution. Typing coverage varied by locus: about 620-630 donors for A, B, C, DRB1 and DQB1; roughly 500 for DQA1; about 590 for DPA1; roughly 450 for DPB1. A few DR-DQ haplotypes were treated as single units for association and clustering because of strong linkage in the cohort. On average, around 240,000 unique TCR beta nucleotide sequences were sequenced per donor among 398 genotyped donors of the cohort, with roughly 18% of those sequences being non-productive.

This clone appeared a single time. Its antigen is not yet known. Base-call qualities are not available, and no considerably larger clone is one nucleotide away. V has 3 bases trimmed and J has 3 bases trimmed; junction bases matching no gene number 8. CDR1 and CDR2 are read off the germline V gene (reference sequence) as LNHDA and SQIVND. Reading from cysteine to phenylalanine, the CDR3 counts 16 amino acids. This entry keeps only the CDR3 DNA: 48 bases, framed from base 1. The cohort comprised 710 or so healthy bone marrow donors. Cohort members were all nominally healthy when sampled, although unrecorded immune exposures were likely present. The donor was CMV seronegative and belonged to the group of more than 300 seronegative cohort members. Every donor gave a peripheral blood sample, and the peripheral blood mononuclear cells from that sample were used for TCR beta sequencing. The Qiagen DNeasy Blood Extraction Kit was used to extract genomic DNA from the blood cell samples.

The receptor library was made with the immunoSEQ multiplex PCR assay. For the multiplex PCR, a mixture combining 60 forward primers for TCR Vbeta segments and 13 reverse primers for TCR Jbeta segments was used. Amplification of the CDR3 region of rearranged TCR beta genes was performed with a multiplex PCR assay on genomic DNA. On the Illumina HiSeq System, the amplified TCR beta libraries were sequenced as 87-base-pair reads. On the authors' methods: A later analysis tallied 75 million to 95 million unique TCR beta chains across the 610 or so repertoires, and approximately 11 million of those chains were shared by two or more donors. A nearest-neighbor algorithm error-corrected the raw reads and collapsed the reads into unique sequences, merging closely related sequences to remove PCR and sequencing errors. To assign V, D and J gene segments, CDR3 sequences were aligned to IMGT reference sequences. Each retained sequence needed at least a six-nucleotide match to both a V gene segment and a J gene segment. A rearrangement was called productive if the CDR3 had no stop codons and remained in frame with V and J, and every other rearrangement was called non-productive. CDR3 was defined by IMGT convention, running from the second conserved V-encoded cysteine to the conserved J-encoded phenylalanine. In an earlier analysis of more than 550 of the donors, sequences lacking an unambiguous match to a single V gene segment were excluded. In an earlier analysis of approximately 590 of the donors, V segments were called functional above 56.7% productive rearrangements and were called segregating when the between-donor standard deviation exceeded 5%. A statistical classification framework was built for diagnosing cytomegalovirus status from the catalog of TCR beta chain sequences. In a later analysis, TCR nucleotide sequences were compared against IMGT/GENE-DB human TR gene sequences so that V and J genes could be assigned. Using the TCRdist pipeline, a later analysis assigned CDR3 sequences along with most-parsimonious VDJ recombination scenarios. In a later analysis, each TCR beta chain was defined by its CDR3 amino acid sequence together with its V-gene family, and reads lacking a unique V-gene family were excluded. To address suspected cross-contamination and a sequencing artifact, a later analysis removed under 600 highly shared, low-generation-probability nucleotide sequences. For each public chain, a later analysis derived a clonal expansion index from normalized ranks of inferred template counts within each repertoire. In a later analysis, generation probabilities were computed using a VDJ recombination model fitted to out-of-frame rearrangements, and the results were checked against IGoR. A later analysis scored TCR-TCR, TCR-HLA and TCR-CMV co-occurrence with hypergeometric tests, applying a repertoire-size bias correction to TCR pairs. A later analysis estimated false discovery rates by permuting HLA or CMV assignments 20 times. In a later analysis, co-occurring TCRs were grouped with DBSCAN, and TCRdist sequence similarity was added when clustering was performed within HLA-allele-positive subsets. Co-occurrence clustering excluded repertoires with fewer than 30,000 or more than 120,000 public chains, plus five with anomalous nucleotide sharing. TCRdb retrieved this table from immuneACCESS and kept in-frame rearrangements only. Not all clones are present; in checked studies, unresolved V genes account for under half, and no reason is known for the remainder. From that table come the V and J calls and clone size; the DNA was used to work out D and trimming. The sample includes about 220,000 clones, with roughly 88% observed a single time. Together, the top ten hold 0.71% of the sample.

Study-wide findings and limitations: Linkage disequilibrium might explain the correlated functional status among segregating V segments, but an unknown experimental factor could not be excluded. While some public TCRs were present in many individuals, most TCR sequences turned up only very rarely across donors. Because HLA typing was unavailable for some donors at each locus, only the typed subset was used in association tests. A total of 164 TCR beta chains were listed by the study as associated with cytomegalovirus. Some IMGT-functional V segments, including TRBV6-2 and TRBV6-3, could not be distinguished by the 87-base-pair reads and were therefore excluded. According to a later genetic analysis, donors in an Asian-associated ancestry cluster had fewer N-insertions in productive TCRs than the approximately 700-donor mean. In a later analysis, most CMV-associated TCR beta chains were found to appear HLA-restricted, with HLA associations seemingly driven largely by CMV exposure. Immune exposure information for the cohort was limited to CMV serostatus. An earlier analysis of around 600 of the donors showed that most TCR beta V segments appeared in productive rearrangements either about 87% or about 30% of the time, which broadly matched IMGT annotations. An association between a missense DCLRE1C variant and V-gene and J-gene trimming of TCR beta chains was found in a later genetic analysis and replicated in an independent cohort. A further reported finding was that TCR beta sequences accurately predicted the HLA-A and HLA-B alleles for most subjects in the first cohort. The authors suggested that the approach could potentially be generalized to other disease states and immunological phenotypes. The classifier was reported to diagnose cytomegalovirus status with high specificity and sensitivity in both the original and validation cohorts. In a later analysis, some 17,000 TCR beta sequences were associated with specific HLA alleles at a false discovery rate of 0.05. Because counts were too low, roughly 18 rarely observed V segments, including chromosome 9 orphons, were left out of the earlier analysis of 587 of the donors. The cohort was sequenced for TCR beta chains only, and without alpha or paired-chain data the features that could be detected were limited. A later analysis found that HLA-associated TCR beta chains were more clonally expanded and had lower generation probabilities than equally common non-associated chains. Presence/absence analyses assumed roughly uniform sequencing depth across donors, an assumption that may not hold. When HLA alleles, especially DR and DQ, strongly co-occurred, TCR associations were difficult to assign to individual alleles. A later analysis reported that several top co-occurrence clusters appeared linked to parvovirus B19, influenza, CMV and Epstein-Barr virus. The sequencing pipeline was judged likely to have produced a cluster of highly shared sequence variants as a technical artifact. A later analysis found that TCR association rates varied across HLA loci, with DRB1 alleles showing the most associated TCRs and HLA-C alleles the fewest. In vitro tests confirmed that a few of the cytomegalovirus-associated TCR beta chains recognize cytomegalovirus antigens.

The receptor's source is a boy aged 2 to 10 in good health and CMV-seronegative. This receptor chain uses TRBV19 and TRBJ1-5; 7 bases in the middle match TRBD1. The material sequenced was PBMCs. The CDR3 has the sequence CASSMGAGTVNQPQHF. The DNA reads TGTGCCAGTAGTATGGGGGCCGGGACAGTCAATCAGCCCCAGCATTTT.